Listed below are T cell receptor beta chains from one sample, sequenced in a study of blood T cell repertoires in COVID-19. The table came from immunoSEQ multiplex PCR; TCRdb's copy has only in-frame clones and leaves some out. The profile covers hundreds of thousands of clones, with roughly 87% appearing a single time and roughly 1% taken by the ten largest. The sample was PBMCs or T cells enriched from blood (not recorded which). All receptors derive from a woman younger than 45 who had recovered from COVID-19. Both conserved end residues are part of each CDR3. D genes are given only for firm matches. Size values are once, few and many counts, or a class for expanded clones, and some rows have none.

D | J | V | size | DNA | CDR3
TRBD2 | TRBJ2-3 | TRBV24-1 | once | TGTGCCACAGCCGCTCGGGGGGCAGATACGCAGTATTTT | CATAARGADTQYF
TRBD1 | TRBJ1-2 | TRBV28 | NA | TGTGCCAGCAGTTTATCCGGGACAGGGGGAAACTATGGCTACACCTTC | CASSLSGTGGNYGYTF
NA | TRBJ2-6 | TRBV2 | few | TGTGCCAGCAGTGAAGCCGCTGGGGCCAACGTCCTGACTTTC | CASSEAAGANVLTF
NA | TRBJ1-2 | TRBV25-1 | NA | TGTGCCAGCAGCTATTCCTCGGCGGACTATGGCTACACCTTC | CASSYSSADYGYTF
TRBD2 | TRBJ2-3 | TRBV3-1/TRBV3-2 | NA | TGTGCCAGCAGCCTAAGAGCGGGGGAGAACACAGATACGCAGTATTTT | CASSLRAGENTDTQYF
NA | TRBJ1-1 | TRBV2 | NA | TGTGCCAGCATTCGACAGGCGAACACTGAAGCTTTCTTT | CASIRQANTEAFF
NA | TRBJ1-5 | TRBV10-1 | NA | TGCGCCAGCAGGAATTTTCCGCGGTTTGGTCAGCCCCAGCATTTT | CASRNFPRFGQPQHF
NA | TRBJ2-1 | TRBV7-8 | NA | TGTGCCAGCAGCTTGTGGTGGGGCGATAATGAGCAGTTCTTC | CASSLWWGDNEQFF
TRBD1 | TRBJ2-1 | TRBV6-4 | NA | TGTGCCAGCAGAGTCGGACAGGGGGCGGGTGAGCAGTTCTTC | CASRVGQGAGEQFF
NA | TRBJ1-2 | TRBV15 | NA | TGTGCCACCAGCAGAGGGGTAACTAGCTATGGCTACACCTTC | CATSRGVTSYGYTF
TRBD1 | TRBJ1-2 | TRBV15 | NA | TGTGCCACCAGTTTTCGACAGGGGTTTTATAGCTATGGCTACACCTTC | CATSFRQGFYSYGYTF